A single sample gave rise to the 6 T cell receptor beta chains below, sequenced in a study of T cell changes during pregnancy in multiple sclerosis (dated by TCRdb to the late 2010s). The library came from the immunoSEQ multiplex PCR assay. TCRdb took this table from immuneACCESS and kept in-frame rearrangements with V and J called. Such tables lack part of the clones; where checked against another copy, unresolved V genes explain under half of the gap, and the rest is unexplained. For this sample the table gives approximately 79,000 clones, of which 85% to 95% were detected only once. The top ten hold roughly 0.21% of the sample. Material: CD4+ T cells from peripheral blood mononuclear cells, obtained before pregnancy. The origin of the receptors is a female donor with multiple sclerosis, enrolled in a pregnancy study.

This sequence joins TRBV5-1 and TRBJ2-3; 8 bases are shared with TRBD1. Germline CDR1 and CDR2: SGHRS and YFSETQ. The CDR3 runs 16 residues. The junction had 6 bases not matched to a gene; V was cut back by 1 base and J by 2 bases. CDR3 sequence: CASSLTGQAYTDTQYF. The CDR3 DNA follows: TGCGCCAGCAGCTTGACGGGACAGGCGTACACAGATACGCAGTATTTT.

This CDR3 reads CASSVGQVIYGYTF. CDR3 DNA: TGTGCCAGCAGTGTTGGACAGGTGATCTATGGCTACACCTTC. The gene calls are TRBV6-1 and TRBJ1-2; 7 nucleotides align to TRBD1. Looked up from germline, CDR1 is MNHNS and CDR2 is SASEGT. V lost 4 bases to trimming and J lost 4 bases; unmatched junction nucleotides: 6. This CDR3 spans 14 amino acids.

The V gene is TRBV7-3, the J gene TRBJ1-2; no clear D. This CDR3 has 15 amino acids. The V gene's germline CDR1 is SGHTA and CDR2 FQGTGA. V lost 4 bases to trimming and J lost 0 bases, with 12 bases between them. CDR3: CASSSLGRANYGYTF. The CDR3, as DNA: TGTGCCAGCAGCTCCTTGGGCCGAGCTAACTATGGCTACACCTTC. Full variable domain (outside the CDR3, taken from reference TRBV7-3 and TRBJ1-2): GAGVSQTPSNKVTEKGKYVELRCDPISGHTALYWYRQSLGQGPEFLIYFQGTGAADDSGLPNDRFFAVRPEGSVSTLKIQRTERGDSAVYLCASSSLGRANYGYTFGSGTRLTVV.

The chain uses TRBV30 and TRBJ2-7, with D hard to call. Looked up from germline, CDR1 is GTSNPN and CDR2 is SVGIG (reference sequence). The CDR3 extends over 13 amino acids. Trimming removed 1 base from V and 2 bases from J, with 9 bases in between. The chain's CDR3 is CAWSGVGPYEQYF. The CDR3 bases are TGTGCCTGGAGTGGGGTGGGCCCCTACGAGCAGTACTTC.

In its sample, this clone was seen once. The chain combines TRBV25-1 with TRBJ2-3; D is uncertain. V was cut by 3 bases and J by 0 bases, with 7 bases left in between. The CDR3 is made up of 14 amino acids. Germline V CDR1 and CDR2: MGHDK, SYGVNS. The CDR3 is CASSERSSTDTQYF. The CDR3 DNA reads TGTGCCAGCAGTGAGCGGTCTAGCACAGATACGCAGTATTTT.

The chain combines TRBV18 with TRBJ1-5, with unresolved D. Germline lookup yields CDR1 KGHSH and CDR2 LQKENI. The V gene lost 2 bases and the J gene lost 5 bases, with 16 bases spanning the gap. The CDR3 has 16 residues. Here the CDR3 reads CASSPIARVSDQPQHF. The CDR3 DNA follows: TGTGCCAGCTCACCAATCGCCCGGGTTTCCGATCAGCCCCAGCATTTT.